One sample yielded the 12 T cell receptor beta chains listed below, sequenced in a study of blood T cell repertoires in COVID-19. Only in-frame clones appear in the TCRdb table, and some are missing; sequencing was by immunoSEQ multiplex PCR. The table shows about 120,000 clones, with more than 70% occurring only once. The sample was peripheral blood. The receptors come from a human donor in a cohort sampled during active COVID-19.

The CDR3 sequence is CASSDRTGAETEAFF. DNA for the CDR3: TGTGCCAGCTCAGACCGGACAGGAGCCGAAACTGAAGCTTTCTTT. This chain links TRBV18 with TRBJ1-1, with TRBD1 identical over 7 bases. The junction had 11 bases not matched to a gene; V was cut back by 5 bases and J by 5 bases. The germline CDR1 and CDR2 sequences are KGHSH and LQKENI. This CDR3 is 15 amino acids long.

The rearrangement uses TRBV19 and TRBJ1-1; 12 bases map to TRBD1. This CDR3 is built from 15 residues. With 7 bases clipped from V and 7 bases from J, the junction kept 10 bases outside the gene matches. Germline assignment: CDR1 LNHDA and CDR2 SQIVND (reference sequence). Written as DNA, the CDR3 is TGTGCCAGTACTCCAGGGGGGACAGGGGGCAGTGAAGCTTTCTTT. This encodes CASTPGGTGGSEAFF.

The gene calls are TRBV6-4 and TRBJ2-1; D possibly corresponds to TRBD1 (6 bases). V lost 3 bases, J lost 6 bases, and 15 bases lay in between. Germline assignment: CDR1 MRHNA and CDR2 SNTAGT. This CDR3 has 15 residues. CDR3 DNA: TGTGCCAGCAGTGAGGCACAGGGAGATGGCAATGAGCAGTTCTTC. Translated, it gives CASSEAQGDGNEQFF.

The V call is TRBV5-1, the J call TRBJ2-7; a weak D match, TRBD2 (6 bases). CDR3 size: 15 residues. V was cut by 4 bases and J by 4 bases, with 18 bases left in between. Germline V lookup: CDR1 SGHRS, CDR2 YFSETQ. CDR3 sequence (DNA): TGCGCCAGCAGCCCGTCTTGGGCGGGGACTTACGAGCAGTACTTC. This gives the protein CASSPSWAGTYEQYF.

The chain is built from TRBV18 and TRBJ2-3; 10 bases fit TRBD2. J gave up 5 bases and V 5 bases, and 10 bases lay outside the gene matches. The germline V gene has CDR1 KGHSH and CDR2 LQKENI. CDR3 size: 16 residues. CDR3 DNA sequence: TGTGCCAGCTCAACCGAGGGACTAGCGAAAGGAGATACGCAGTATTTT. Its protein is CASSTEGLAKGDTQYF.

The rearrangement links TRBV5-1 to TRBJ2-6; tentative D call: TRBD1 (5 bases). The CDR3 is 18 residues long. V was shortened by 0 bases and J by 4 bases, with 17 bases between the two germline ends. Germline V CDR1 and CDR2: SGHRS, YFSETQ. This chain's CDR3 is CASSLETAISVGANVLTF. In nucleotides, the CDR3 is TGCGCCAGCAGCTTGGAGACAGCGATCTCTGTCGGGGCCAACGTCCTGACTTTC.

The rearrangement links TRBV10-1 to TRBJ2-3; D may be TRBD1 (6 bases). The CDR3 is made up of 15 amino acids. CDR1 WNHNN and CDR2 SYGVQD come from the germline V gene (reference sequence). Trimming cost V 5 bases and J 8 bases, with 20 bases left between them. This CDR3 is CASSPFTGFSGTQYF. For the CDR3, the DNA is TGCGCCAGCAGTCCTTTTACAGGGTTCTCGGGTACGCAGTATTTT.

The CDR3 sequence is CASSPLAGAYEQYF. The CDR3 coding sequence is TGTGCCAGCAGCCCCTTAGCGGGGGCCTACGAGCAGTACTTC. The V call is TRBV14, the J call TRBJ2-7, with 9 bases that match TRBD2. The CDR3 extends over 14 amino acids. V lost 4 bases and J lost 2; bases outside the gene matches: 3. CDR1 and CDR2 from the germline V gene are SGHDN and FVKESK.

The rearrangement uses TRBV18 and TRBJ2-5, with D uncertain. From germline, CDR1 is KGHSH and CDR2 LQKENI. The CDR3 contains 15 residues. V shed 3 bases and J shed 1 base, with 12 bases lying between them. CDR3 sequence reads: CASSPQEVAQETQYF. The CDR3 DNA sequence: TGTGCCAGCTCACCCCAAGAGGTTGCCCAAGAGACCCAGTACTTC.

The V call is TRBV18, the J call TRBJ2-7; D remains unclear. V was shortened by 5 bases and J by 5 bases, with 10 bases between the two germline ends. There are 12 residues in the CDR3. Germline values: CDR1 KGHSH, CDR2 LQKENI. The CDR3 DNA is TGTGCCAGCTCATCAACAATCGACGAGCAGTACTTC. This sequence encodes CASSSTIDEQYF.

The chain is built from TRBV28 and TRBJ1-1; 11 positions agree with TRBD1. Germline V CDR1 and CDR2: MDHEN, SYDVKM. V was pared by 4 bases and J by 0 bases, with 13 bases of the junction left unmatched. The CDR3 runs to 19 residues. CDR3 loop: CASSYASGTGGLMNTEAFF. In DNA form, the CDR3 reads TGTGCCAGCAGTTACGCCTCCGGGACAGGGGGACTCATGAACACTGAAGCTTTCTTT.

This chain joins TRBV6-1 and TRBJ2-7, with D perhaps matching TRBD2 (5 bases). The germline V gene encodes CDR1 MNHNS and CDR2 SASEGT. The V and J ends lost 2 bases and 2 bases respectively, with 10 bases between them. The CDR3 runs 14 residues. The CDR3 sequence: CASSERGITYEQYF. CDR3 DNA: TGTGCCAGCAGTGAACGGGGAATCACCTACGAGCAGTACTTC.